This T cell receptor (beta chain) was identified in a study of blood T cell repertoires in COVID-19. The V end lost 4 bases, the J end lost 4 bases, and 16 bases lay between the germline ends. The CDR3 is 15 amino acids. Germline V gene lookup returns CDR1 SGHTA and CDR2 FQGNSA. In the source study's methods: Reference gene primer amplification in the assay estimated nucleated cell counts. Method: immunoSEQ multiplex PCR; TCRdb's copy keeps in-frame clones and lacks some. D and trimming come from the DNA, and the V and J calls and clone size come from that table. The sample shows 300,000 to 400,000 clones, about 89% of them seen only once.

The V call is TRBV7-2, the J call TRBJ1-1, with D possibly being TRBD1 (5 bases). The sequenced sample consisted of peripheral blood. The TCR originated in a woman between 50 and 59 years old who had recovered from COVID-19. In nucleotides, the CDR3 is TGTGCCAGCAGCTCAGGAGGGGCAGGTAGCACTGAAGCTTTCTTT. Translated: CASSSGGAGSTEAFF.